This T cell receptor beta chain originates from a study of T-cell reconstitution after alpha-beta-depleted transplantation in children. The CDR3 is made up of 15 amino acids. Germline lookup yields CDR1 SGHTA and CDR2 FQGNSA. The V and J ends lost 5 bases and 6 bases, in that order; junction bases with no gene match: 8. As it was prepared, the TCRbeta library received unique molecular identifiers. TCRdb reprocessed the PCR reads via MiXCR and lists one record per CDR3 protein. There are almost 500,000 distinct CDR3 sequences in the sample; 10% occur only once, and around 2% lies in the top ten. This material consisted of PBMCs, taken before TCRalphabeta/CD19-depleted stem cell transplant. V usage is TRBV7-2 and J usage is TRBJ2-3; TRBD2 matches at 10 bases. The receptor's source is a child aged 2 to 9 with inherited bone marrow failure, due to receive a stem cell transplant. The CDR3 protein is CASSPPSGSGDTQYF. The CDR3 coding sequence is TGTGCCAGCAGCCCCCCTAGCGGGAGTGGGGATACGCAGTATTTT.